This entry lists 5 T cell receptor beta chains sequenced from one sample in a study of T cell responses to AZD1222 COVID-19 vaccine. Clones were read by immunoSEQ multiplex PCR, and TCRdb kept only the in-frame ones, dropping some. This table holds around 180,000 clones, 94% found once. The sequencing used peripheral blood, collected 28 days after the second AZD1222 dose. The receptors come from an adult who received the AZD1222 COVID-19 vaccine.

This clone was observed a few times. The CDR3 sequence is CASSLDRGGYTF. DNA for the CDR3: TGTGCCAGCTCACTAGACAGGGGCGGCTACACCTTC. V usage is TRBV18 and J usage is TRBJ1-2; TRBD1 matches at 8 bases. Germline V gene lookup returns CDR1 KGHSH and CDR2 LQKENI. CDR3 length: 12 amino acids. After removal of 4 bases from V and 8 bases from J, the junction contained 3 bases not matched to a gene.

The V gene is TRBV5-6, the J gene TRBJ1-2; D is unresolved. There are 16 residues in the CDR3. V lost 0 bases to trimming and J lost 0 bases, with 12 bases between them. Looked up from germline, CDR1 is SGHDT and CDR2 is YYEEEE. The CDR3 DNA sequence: TGTGCCAGCAGCTTGGCACTCCAGGACGCTAACTATGGCTACACCTTC. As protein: CASSLALQDANYGYTF.

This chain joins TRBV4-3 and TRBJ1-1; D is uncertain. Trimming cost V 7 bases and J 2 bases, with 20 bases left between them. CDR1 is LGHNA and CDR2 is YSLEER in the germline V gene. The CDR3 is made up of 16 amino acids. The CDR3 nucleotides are TGCGCCAGCAACTTATGGGGAGGTGAAATTAACACTGAAGCTTTCTTT. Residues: CASNLWGGEINTEAFF.

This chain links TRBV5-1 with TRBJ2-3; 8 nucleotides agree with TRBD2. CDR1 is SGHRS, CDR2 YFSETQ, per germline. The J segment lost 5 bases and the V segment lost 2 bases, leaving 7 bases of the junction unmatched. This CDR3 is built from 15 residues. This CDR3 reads CASSLNGGAEDTQYF. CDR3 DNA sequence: TGCGCCAGCAGCTTAAACGGGGGGGCCGAAGATACGCAGTATTTT.

The CDR3 sequence: CASSRLAGDNNEQFF. CDR3 sequence (DNA): TGTGCCAGCAGCCGACTAGCGGGGGATAACAATGAGCAGTTCTTC. The chain recombines TRBV11-3 with TRBJ2-1, with 12 bases fitting TRBD2. This CDR3 region has 15 residues. From germline, CDR1 is SGHNT and CDR2 YENEEA. The junction had 4 bases not matched to a gene; V was cut back by 5 bases and J by 5 bases.